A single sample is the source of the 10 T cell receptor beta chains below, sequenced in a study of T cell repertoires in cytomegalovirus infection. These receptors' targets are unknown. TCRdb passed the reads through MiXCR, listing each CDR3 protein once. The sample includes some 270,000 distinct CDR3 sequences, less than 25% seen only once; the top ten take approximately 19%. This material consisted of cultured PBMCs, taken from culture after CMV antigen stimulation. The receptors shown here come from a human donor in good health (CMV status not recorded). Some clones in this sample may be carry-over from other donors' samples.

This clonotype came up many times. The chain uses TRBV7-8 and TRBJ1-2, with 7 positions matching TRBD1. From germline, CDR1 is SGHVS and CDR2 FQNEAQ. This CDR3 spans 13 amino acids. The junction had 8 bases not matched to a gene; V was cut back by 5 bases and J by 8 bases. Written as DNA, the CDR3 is TGTGCCAGCAGCCCTAAGACAGGGATCGGCTACACCTTC. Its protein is CASSPKTGIGYTF. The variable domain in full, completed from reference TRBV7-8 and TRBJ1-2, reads GAGVSQSPRYKVAKRGQDVALRCDPISGHVSLFWYQQALGQGPEFLTYFQNEAQLDKSGLPSDRFFAERPEGSVSTLKIQRTQQEDSAVYLCASSPKTGIGYTFGSGTRLTVV.

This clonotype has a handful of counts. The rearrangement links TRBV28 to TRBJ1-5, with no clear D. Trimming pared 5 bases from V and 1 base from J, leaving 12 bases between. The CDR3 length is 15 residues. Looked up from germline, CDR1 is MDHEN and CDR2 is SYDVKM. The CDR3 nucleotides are TGTGCCAGCAGTCCCGATGAGGCAAGCAATCAGCCCCAGCATTTT. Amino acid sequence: CASSPDEASNQPQHF.

CDR3 DNA sequence: TGTGCCAGCAGCTTATCTGGGGGCGTGGGGTACGAGCAGTACTTC. This translates into CASSLSGGVGYEQYF. The chain joins TRBV7-8 to TRBJ2-7; tentatively, D is TRBD1 (6 bases). Trimming left V 2 bases short and J 4 bases short, with 15 bases between. CDR3 length: 15 residues. Germline lookup yields CDR1 SGHVS and CDR2 FQNEAQ.

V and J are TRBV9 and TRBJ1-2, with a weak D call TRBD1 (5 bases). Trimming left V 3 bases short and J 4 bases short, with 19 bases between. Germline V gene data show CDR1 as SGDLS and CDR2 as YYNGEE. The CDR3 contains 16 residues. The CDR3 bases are TGTGCCAGCAGCGCGCCTGCAGGGTATAGAGGCTATGGCTACACCTTC. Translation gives CASSAPAGYRGYGYTF.

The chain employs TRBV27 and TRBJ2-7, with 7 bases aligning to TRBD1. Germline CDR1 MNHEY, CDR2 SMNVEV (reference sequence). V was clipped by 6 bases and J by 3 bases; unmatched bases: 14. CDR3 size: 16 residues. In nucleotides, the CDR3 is TGTGCCAGCAGGTCCTACAGGGGCGTGTGGTACTACGAGCAGTACGTC. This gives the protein CASRSYRGVWYYEQYV.

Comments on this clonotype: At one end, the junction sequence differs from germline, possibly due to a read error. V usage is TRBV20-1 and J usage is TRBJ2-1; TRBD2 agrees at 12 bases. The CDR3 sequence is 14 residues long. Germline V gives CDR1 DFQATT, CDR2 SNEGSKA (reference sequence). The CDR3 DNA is TGCAGGACTAGCGGGAGAAGCTCCCACAATGAGCAGTTCTTC. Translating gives CRTSGRSSHNEQFF.

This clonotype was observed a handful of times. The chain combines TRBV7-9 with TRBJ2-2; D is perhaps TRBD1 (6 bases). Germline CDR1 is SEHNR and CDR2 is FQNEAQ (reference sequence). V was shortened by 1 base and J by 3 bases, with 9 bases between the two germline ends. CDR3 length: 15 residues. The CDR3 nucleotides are TGTGCCAGCAGCTTAGGGGACACAGACACCGGGGAGCTGTTTTTT. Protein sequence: CASSLGDTDTGELFF.

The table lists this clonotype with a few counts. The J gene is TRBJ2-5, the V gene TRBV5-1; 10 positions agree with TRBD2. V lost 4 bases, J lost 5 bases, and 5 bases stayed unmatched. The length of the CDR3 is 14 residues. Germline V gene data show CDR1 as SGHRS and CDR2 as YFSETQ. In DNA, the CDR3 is TGCGCCAGCAGCCTCGGGACTAGCGAGGAGACCCAGTACTTC. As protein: CASSLGTSEETQYF.

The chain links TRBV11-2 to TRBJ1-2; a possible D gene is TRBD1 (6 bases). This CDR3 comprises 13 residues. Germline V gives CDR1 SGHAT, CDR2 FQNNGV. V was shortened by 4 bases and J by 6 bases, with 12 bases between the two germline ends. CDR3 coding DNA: TGTGCCAGCAGCTCACAGGGAGGGAATGGCTACACCTTC. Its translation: CASSSQGGNGYTF.

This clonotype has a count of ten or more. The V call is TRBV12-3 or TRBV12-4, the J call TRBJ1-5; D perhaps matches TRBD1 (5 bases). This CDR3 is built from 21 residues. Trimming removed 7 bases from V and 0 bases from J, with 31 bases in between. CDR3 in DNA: TGTGCCAGCACCCCCTGGGGCGCAGCACGGGAAGGTCGCCATAGCAATCAGCCCCAGCATTTT. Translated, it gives CASTPWGAAREGRHSNQPQHF.